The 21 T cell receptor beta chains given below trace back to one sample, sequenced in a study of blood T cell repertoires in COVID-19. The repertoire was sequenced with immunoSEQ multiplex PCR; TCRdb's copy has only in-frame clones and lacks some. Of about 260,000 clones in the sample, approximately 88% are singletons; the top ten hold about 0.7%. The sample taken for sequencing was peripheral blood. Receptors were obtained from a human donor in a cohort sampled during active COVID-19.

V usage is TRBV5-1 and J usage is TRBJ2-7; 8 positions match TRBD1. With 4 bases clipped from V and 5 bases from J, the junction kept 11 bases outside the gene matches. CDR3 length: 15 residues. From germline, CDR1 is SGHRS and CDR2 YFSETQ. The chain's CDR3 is CASSQGAGSGHEQYF. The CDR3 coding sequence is TGCGCCAGCAGCCAGGGGGCAGGATCGGGCCACGAGCAGTACTTC.

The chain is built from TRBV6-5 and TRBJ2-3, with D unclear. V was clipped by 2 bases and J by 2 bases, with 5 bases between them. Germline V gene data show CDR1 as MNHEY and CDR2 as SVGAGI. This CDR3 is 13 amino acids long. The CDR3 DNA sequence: TGTGCCAGCAGTTACGCGTACACAGATACGCAGTATTTT. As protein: CASSYAYTDTQYF.

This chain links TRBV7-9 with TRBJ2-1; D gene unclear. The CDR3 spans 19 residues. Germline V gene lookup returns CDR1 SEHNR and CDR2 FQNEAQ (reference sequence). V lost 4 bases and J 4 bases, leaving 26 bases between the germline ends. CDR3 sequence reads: CASSSHRLGPGTRYNEQFF. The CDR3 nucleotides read TGTGCCAGCAGCTCCCACCGCCTCGGCCCCGGAACCAGGTACAATGAGCAGTTCTTC.

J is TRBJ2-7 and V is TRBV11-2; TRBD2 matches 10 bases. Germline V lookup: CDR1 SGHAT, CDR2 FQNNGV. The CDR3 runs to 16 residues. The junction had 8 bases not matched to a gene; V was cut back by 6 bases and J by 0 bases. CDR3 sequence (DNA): TGTGCCAGCAGTTATCAAGGACTAGCGGACTCCTACGAGCAGTACTTC. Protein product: CASSYQGLADSYEQYF.

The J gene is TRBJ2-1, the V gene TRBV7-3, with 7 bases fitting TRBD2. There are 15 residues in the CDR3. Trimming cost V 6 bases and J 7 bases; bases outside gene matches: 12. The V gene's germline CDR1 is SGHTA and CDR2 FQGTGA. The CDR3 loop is CASSSSSGSGNEQFF. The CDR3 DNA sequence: TGTGCCAGCAGTTCTTCTAGCGGAAGCGGGAATGAGCAGTTCTTC.

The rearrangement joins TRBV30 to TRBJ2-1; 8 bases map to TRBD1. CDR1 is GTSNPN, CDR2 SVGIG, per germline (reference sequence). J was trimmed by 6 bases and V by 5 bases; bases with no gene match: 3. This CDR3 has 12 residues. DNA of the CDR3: TGTGCCTGGCAGCAGGGGGCCAATGAGCAGTTCTTC. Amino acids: CAWQQGANEQFF.

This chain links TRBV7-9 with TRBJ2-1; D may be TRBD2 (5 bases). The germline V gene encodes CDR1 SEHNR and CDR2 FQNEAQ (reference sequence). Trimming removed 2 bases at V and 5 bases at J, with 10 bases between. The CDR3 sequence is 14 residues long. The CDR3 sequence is CASSLHSVHNEQFF. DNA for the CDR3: TGTGCCAGCAGCTTACATAGCGTGCACAATGAGCAGTTCTTC. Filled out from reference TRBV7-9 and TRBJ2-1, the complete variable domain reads DTGVSQNPRHKITKRGQNVTFRCDPISEHNRLYWYRQTLGQGPEFLTYFQNEAQLEKSRLLSDRFSAERPKGSFSTLEIQRTEQGDSAMYLCASSLHSVHNEQFFGPGTRLTVL.

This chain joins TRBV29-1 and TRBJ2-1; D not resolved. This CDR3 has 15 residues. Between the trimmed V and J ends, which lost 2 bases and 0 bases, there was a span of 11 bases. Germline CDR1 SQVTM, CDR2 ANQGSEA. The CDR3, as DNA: TGCAGCGTTGAATCGCCCTTGAGCTCCTACAATGAGCAGTTCTTC. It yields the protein CSVESPLSSYNEQFF.

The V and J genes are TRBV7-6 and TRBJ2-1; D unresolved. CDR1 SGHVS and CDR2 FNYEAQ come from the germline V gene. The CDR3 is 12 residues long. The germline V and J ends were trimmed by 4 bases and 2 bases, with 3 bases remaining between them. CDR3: CASSSTYNEQFF. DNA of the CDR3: TGTGCCAGCAGCTCTACCTACAATGAGCAGTTCTTC. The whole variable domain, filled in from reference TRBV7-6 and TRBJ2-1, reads GAGVSQSPRYKVTKRGQDVALRCDPISGHVSLYWYRQALGQGPEFLTYFNYEAQQDKSGLPNDRFSAERPEGSISTLTIQRTEQRDSAMYRCASSSTYNEQFFGPGTRLTVL.

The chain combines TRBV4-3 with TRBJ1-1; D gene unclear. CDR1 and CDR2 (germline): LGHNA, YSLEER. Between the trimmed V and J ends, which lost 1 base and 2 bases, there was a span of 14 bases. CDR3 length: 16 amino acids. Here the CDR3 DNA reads TGCGCCAGCAGCCAAGCGTACAGCCTCTCCAACACTGAAGCTTTCTTT. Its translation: CASSQAYSLSNTEAFF.

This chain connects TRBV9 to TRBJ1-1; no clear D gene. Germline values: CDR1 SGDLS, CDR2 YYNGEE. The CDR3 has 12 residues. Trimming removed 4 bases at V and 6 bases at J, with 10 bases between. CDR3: CASSPGSPEAFF. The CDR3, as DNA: TGTGCCAGCAGCCCTGGGAGCCCTGAAGCTTTCTTT.

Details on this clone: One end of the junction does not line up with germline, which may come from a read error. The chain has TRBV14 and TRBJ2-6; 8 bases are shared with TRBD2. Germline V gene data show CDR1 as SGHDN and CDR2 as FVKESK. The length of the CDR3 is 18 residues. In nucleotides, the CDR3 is TGCGCCAGCAGCCCGACCGGGGGGGCCGTTCGGGGGGCCAACGTCCTGACTTTC. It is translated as CASSPTGGAVRGANVLTF.

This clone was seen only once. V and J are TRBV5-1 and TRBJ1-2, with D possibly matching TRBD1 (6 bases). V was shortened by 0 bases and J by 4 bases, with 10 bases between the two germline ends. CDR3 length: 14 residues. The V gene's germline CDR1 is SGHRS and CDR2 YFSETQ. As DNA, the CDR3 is TGCGCCAGCAGCTTGGGACAGGCCTTCTATGGCTACACCTTC. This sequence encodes CASSLGQAFYGYTF.

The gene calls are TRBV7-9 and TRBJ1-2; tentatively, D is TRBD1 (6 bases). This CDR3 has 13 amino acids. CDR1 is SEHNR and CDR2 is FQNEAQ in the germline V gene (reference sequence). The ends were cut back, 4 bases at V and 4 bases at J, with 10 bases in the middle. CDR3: CASSSDSRYGYTF. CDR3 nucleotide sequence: TGTGCCAGCAGCTCGGACAGTCGCTATGGCTACACCTTC.

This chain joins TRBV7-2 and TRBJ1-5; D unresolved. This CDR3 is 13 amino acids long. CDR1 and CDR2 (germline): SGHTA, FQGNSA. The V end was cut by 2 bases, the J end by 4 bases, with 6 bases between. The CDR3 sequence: CASSLIRNQPQHF. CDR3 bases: TGTGCCAGCAGCTTAATCCGGAATCAGCCCCAGCATTTT.

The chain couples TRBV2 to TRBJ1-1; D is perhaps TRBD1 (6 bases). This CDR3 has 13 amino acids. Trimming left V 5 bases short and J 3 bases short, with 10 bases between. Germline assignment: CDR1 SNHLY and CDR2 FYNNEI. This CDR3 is CASSSRQDTEAFF. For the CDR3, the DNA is TGTGCCAGCAGTTCTAGACAGGACACTGAAGCTTTCTTT. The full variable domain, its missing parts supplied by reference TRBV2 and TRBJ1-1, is EPEVTQTPSHQVTQMGQEVILRCVPISNHLYFYWYRQILGQKVEFLVSFYNNEISEKSEIFDDQFSVERPDGSNFTLKIRSTKLEDSAMYFCASSSRQDTEAFFGQGTRLTVV.

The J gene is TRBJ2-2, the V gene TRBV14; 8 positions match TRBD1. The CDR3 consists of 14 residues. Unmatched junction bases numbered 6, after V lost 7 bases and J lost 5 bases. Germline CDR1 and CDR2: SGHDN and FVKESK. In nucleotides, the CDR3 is TGTGCCAGCAATCAGGGGGCGTTTACCGGGGAGCTGTTTTTT. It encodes CASNQGAFTGELFF.

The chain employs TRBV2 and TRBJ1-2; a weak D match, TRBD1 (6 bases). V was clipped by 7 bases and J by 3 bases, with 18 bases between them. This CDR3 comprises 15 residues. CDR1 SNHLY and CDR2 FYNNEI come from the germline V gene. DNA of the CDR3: TGTGCCAGCACCTCCGGACAGAATACCTACTATGGCTACACCTTC. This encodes CASTSGQNTYYGYTF.

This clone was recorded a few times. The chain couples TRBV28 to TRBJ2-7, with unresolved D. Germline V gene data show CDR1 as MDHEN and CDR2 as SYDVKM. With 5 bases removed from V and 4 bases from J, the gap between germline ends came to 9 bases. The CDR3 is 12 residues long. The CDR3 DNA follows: TGTGCCAGCAGTCCGGTGTTTTACGAGCAGTACTTC. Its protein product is CASSPVFYEQYF. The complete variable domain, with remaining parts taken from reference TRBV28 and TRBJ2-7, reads DVKVTQSSRYLVKRTGEKVFLECVQDMDHENMFWYRQDPGLGLRLIYFSYDVKMKEKGDIPEGYSVSREKKERFSLILESASTNQTSMYLCASSPVFYEQYFGPGTRLTVT.

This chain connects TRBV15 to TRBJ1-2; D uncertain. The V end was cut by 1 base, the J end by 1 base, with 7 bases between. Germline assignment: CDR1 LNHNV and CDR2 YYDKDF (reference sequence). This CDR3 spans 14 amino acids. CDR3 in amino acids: CATSRGDINYGYTF. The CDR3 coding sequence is TGTGCCACCAGCAGAGGTGACATTAACTATGGCTACACCTTC.

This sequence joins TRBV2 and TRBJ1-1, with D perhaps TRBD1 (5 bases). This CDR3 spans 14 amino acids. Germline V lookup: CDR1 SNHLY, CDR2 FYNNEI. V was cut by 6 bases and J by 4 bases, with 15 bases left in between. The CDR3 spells CASSALGGSTEAFF. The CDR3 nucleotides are TGTGCCAGCAGCGCCCTGGGGGGATCCACTGAAGCTTTCTTT.